This TCR beta chain was documented in a study of cytomegalovirus exposure and HLA in healthy donors. The PCR had 60 Vbeta and 13 Jbeta primers. Sequencing was performed with immunoSEQ multiplex PCR; in TCRdb, only in-frame clones are kept and a portion is missing. The data show around 200,000 clones, with roughly 79% seen just once and 0.58% held by the top ten. The sample taken for sequencing was PBMCs. The clonotype comes from a woman aged 40 to 49 in good health and CMV-seronegative.

CDR3 region: CASSSTQGNTIYF. The CDR3 bases are TGTGCCAGCAGTTCCACTCAGGGGAACACCATATATTTT. V usage is TRBV27 and J usage is TRBJ1-3; perhaps TRBD1 as D (6 bases). The CDR3 contains 13 residues. Germline lookup yields CDR1 MNHEY and CDR2 SMNVEV (reference sequence). V lost 4 bases, J lost 7 bases, and 11 bases lay in between.